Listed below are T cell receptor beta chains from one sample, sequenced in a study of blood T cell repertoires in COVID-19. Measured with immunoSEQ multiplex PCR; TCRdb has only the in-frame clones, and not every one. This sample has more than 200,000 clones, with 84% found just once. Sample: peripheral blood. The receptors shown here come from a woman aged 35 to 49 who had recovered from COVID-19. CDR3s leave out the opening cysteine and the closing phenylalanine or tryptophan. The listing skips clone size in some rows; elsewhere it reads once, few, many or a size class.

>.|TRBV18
ASSPAATAGGEKLF
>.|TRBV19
ASSIWSGGVITGELF
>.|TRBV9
ASSRDSYGYT
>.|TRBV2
ASSSLPGQGYEQY
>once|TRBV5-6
ASSLSTGPGTDTQY
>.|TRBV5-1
ASSSSGGVSPLH
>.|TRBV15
ATSRDWAGGTEAF
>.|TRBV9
ASSRGETQY
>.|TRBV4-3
ASSQGVAGGASEQF
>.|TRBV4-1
ASSQDSDGTSGGSYEQY
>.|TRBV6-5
ATDRGDYYTEAF
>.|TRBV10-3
AISDPSGMGSRETQY
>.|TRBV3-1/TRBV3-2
ASSQGLGNTEAF
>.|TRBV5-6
ASSLAGDRADQPQH
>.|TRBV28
ASSIGTGGGYT
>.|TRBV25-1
ASSESSVGYT
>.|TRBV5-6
ASSFTGNIYVGNQPQH
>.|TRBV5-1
ASSPGNEAGYT
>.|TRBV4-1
ASSLFGGASTDTQY
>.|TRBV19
ASSASGGAGRTQY
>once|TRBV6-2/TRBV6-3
ASSYFRGGNEQF
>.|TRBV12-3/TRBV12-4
ASRRDSGNTIY
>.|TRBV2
ASRQGVQEKLF
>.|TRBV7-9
ASSPGADPYNEQF
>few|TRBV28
ASSLGAGAF
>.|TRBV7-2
ASSDRTDLGGYT
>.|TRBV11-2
ASSSYDRGGTEAF
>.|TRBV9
ASSVAQMNTEAF
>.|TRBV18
ASSLSDRSDGYT
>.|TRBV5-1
ASSLEGGAEKLF
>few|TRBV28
ASSRPTSGRYNEQF
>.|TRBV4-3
ASSQGFGTGSEKLF
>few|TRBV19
ASSIDRANTEAF
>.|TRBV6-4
ASSDSGGGYT
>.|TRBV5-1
ASSQGDSEAF
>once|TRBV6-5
ASSYGAGTQY
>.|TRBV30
AWDGQGTEKLF
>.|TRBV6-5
ASSLRRVNTEAF
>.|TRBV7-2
ASSLTSEETQY
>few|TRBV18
ASSPGSGGALNEQF
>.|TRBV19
ASSMRENTEAF
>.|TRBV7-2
ASSLSTGFSNEQY